The clone carrying this TCR beta chain was detected many times. This CDR3 is built from 15 residues. Trimming took off 5 bases at V and 11 bases at J, with 23 bases between the two ends. Per the germline V gene, CDR1 is SGHVS and CDR2 is FQNEAQ. This sample stems from a study of identical twins. From the 5' RACE reads, TCRdb called clonotypes with MiXCR, one entry per CDR3 protein. The table has about 340,000 distinct CDR3 sequences, 9% to 15% seen once. The data also belong to a second study, concerning yellow fever vaccine responses in identical twins.

The sequence derives from a woman under 30 in good health. The chain is built from TRBV7-8 and TRBJ2-3, with D perhaps matching TRBD2 (6 bases). The material sequenced was CD8+ T cells sorted from blood. The CDR3 loop is CASSASPGTRAGQYF. The CDR3, as DNA: TGTGCCAGCAGCGCCAGTCCCGGGACTCGGGCTGGGCAGTATTTT.